A selection of T cell receptor beta chains follows, all from one sample in a study of blood T cell repertoires in COVID-19. Assay: immunoSEQ multiplex PCR; the TCRdb copy retains only in-frame clones and omits some. The data hold 350,000 to 400,000 clones, with around 92% observed a single time. Sequencing input: peripheral blood. The receptors derive from a woman in her twenties or thirties with COVID-19, enrolled during active disease. The CDR3 runs from the conserved cysteine through the conserved F or W. D genes are given only for firm matches. The size of a clone is reported for some rows only, either as once, few or many, or as a class for expanded clones.

D: TRBD1; length: 14; size: -; V: TRBV11-2; J: TRBJ1-5; CDR3: CASSLGQGNQPQHF; DNA: TGTGCCAGCAGCTTAGGACAGGGGAATCAACCCCAGCATTTT
D: TRBD1; length: 13; size: -; V: TRBV6-6; J: TRBJ1-2; CDR3: CASSAGQGYGYTF; DNA: TGTGCCAGCAGTGCGGGACAGGGCTATGGCTACACCTTC
D: TRBD2; length: 16; size: -; V: TRBV7-2; J: TRBJ2-7; CDR3: CASSLEALAGSYEQYF; DNA: TGTGCCAGCAGCTTAGAGGCACTAGCGGGGAGCTACGAGCAGTACTTC
D: TRBD2; length: 20; size: -; V: TRBV3-1/TRBV3-2; J: TRBJ2-1; CDR3: CASSPSGTSGRITFYNEQFF; DNA: TGTGCCAGCAGCCCATCCGGGACTAGCGGGAGAATCACGTTCTACAATGAGCAGTTCTTC
D: -; length: 17; size: -; V: TRBV5-6; J: TRBJ1-6; CDR3: CASSLARVGVKNSPLHF; DNA: TGTGCCAGCAGCTTGGCTAGAGTAGGGGTGAAAAATTCACCCCTCCACTTT
D: -; length: 18; size: once; V: TRBV4-3; J: TRBJ2-6; CDR3: CASSQDLGAASGANVLTF; DNA: TGCGCCAGCAGCCAAGATTTAGGGGCAGCCTCTGGGGCCAACGTCCTGACTTTC
D: -; length: 19; size: -; V: TRBV7-2; J: TRBJ1-5; CDR3: CASSLASRGDNSSNQPQHF; DNA: TGTGCCAGCAGCTTAGCATCTCGGGGTGACAATAGTAGCAATCAGCCCCAGCATTTT
D: -; length: 16; size: -; V: TRBV11-3; J: TRBJ2-3; CDR3: CASSLGLSGSTDTQYF; DNA: TGTGCCAGCAGCTTGGGACTTTCAGGCAGCACAGATACGCAGTATTTT
D: -; length: 12; size: -; V: TRBV29-1; J: TRBJ2-1; CDR3: CSVESSYNEQFF; DNA: TGCAGCGTGGAGAGTTCTTACAATGAGCAGTTCTTC
D: TRBD1; length: 12; size: -; V: TRBV12-5; J: TRBJ1-1; CDR3: CASGHRGTEAFF; DNA: TGTGCTAGTGGACACAGGGGTACTGAAGCTTTCTTT
D: -; length: 14; size: -; V: TRBV3-1/TRBV3-2; J: TRBJ2-5; CDR3: CASSQGAVQETQYF; DNA: TGTGCCAGCAGCCAAGGTGCAGTCCAAGAGACCCAGTACTTC
D: TRBD2; length: 15; size: -; V: TRBV6-2/TRBV6-3; J: TRBJ2-7; CDR3: CASSYLAGGTYEQYF; DNA: TGTGCCAGCAGTTACCTAGCGGGGGGTACCTACGAGCAGTACTTC
D: TRBD1; length: 15; size: -; V: TRBV2; J: TRBJ2-7; CDR3: CANKLRTGRLEEQYF; DNA: TGTGCCAATAAACTTCGGACAGGGCGATTAGAGGAGCAGTACTTC
D: -; length: 15; size: -; V: TRBV7-9; J: TRBJ2-3; CDR3: CASSLSGSSTDTQYF; DNA: TGTGCCAGCAGCTTAAGCGGTTCTAGCACAGATACGCAGTATTTT
D: TRBD1; length: 14; size: many; V: TRBV27; J: TRBJ2-5; CDR3: CASSLLQGAETQYF; DNA: TGTGCCAGCAGCCTCTTACAGGGGGCAGAGACCCAGTACTTC
D: TRBD2; length: 15; size: -; V: TRBV19; J: TRBJ2-3; CDR3: CASSIGGGDTDTQYF; DNA: TGTGCCAGTAGTATAGGGGGGGGAGACACAGATACGCAGTATTTT
D: TRBD2; length: 14; size: -; V: TRBV30; J: TRBJ2-2; CDR3: CAWSRRGDTGELFF; DNA: TGTGCCTGGAGTCGGCGGGGGGACACCGGGGAGCTGTTTTTT
D: -; length: 18; size: -; V: TRBV5-6; J: TRBJ1-2; CDR3: CASTPRTVGQRTTYGYTF; DNA: TGTGCCAGCACCCCAAGGACAGTCGGACAGCGGACGACTTATGGCTACACCTTC
D: TRBD1; length: 15; size: -; V: TRBV28; J: TRBJ2-7; CDR3: CASRDLVTGGNEQYF; DNA: TGTGCCAGCAGGGATCTCGTGACAGGGGGCAACGAGCAGTACTTC
D: -; length: 12; size: -; V: TRBV11-3; J: TRBJ2-1; CDR3: CASSLVRNEQFF; DNA: TGTGCCAGCAGCTTAGTCCGGAATGAGCAGTTCTTC
D: -; length: 15; size: -; V: TRBV5-1; J: TRBJ2-1; CDR3: CASSLGAGSYNEQFF; DNA: TGCGCCAGCAGCTTGGGGGCGGGCTCCTACAATGAGCAGTTCTTC
D: -; length: 15; size: -; V: TRBV15; J: TRBJ2-1; CDR3: CATSRDAGSQDEQFF; DNA: TGTGCCACCAGCAGAGATGCCGGGAGTCAGGATGAGCAGTTCTTC
D: -; length: 13; size: -; V: TRBV11-2; J: TRBJ2-5; CDR3: CASSLGFYETQYF; DNA: TGTGCCAGCAGCTTAGGGTTCTACGAGACCCAGTACTTC
D: TRBD2; length: 16; size: -; V: TRBV5-1; J: TRBJ2-3; CDR3: CASRVGLTSSADTQYF; DNA: TGCGCCAGCAGGGTCGGTCTGACTAGCTCGGCAGATACGCAGTATTTT
D: TRBD1; length: 13; size: -; V: TRBV5-1; J: TRBJ2-7; CDR3: CASSLGQGREQYF; DNA: TGCGCCAGCAGCTTGGGACAGGGTCGGGAGCAGTACTTC
D: -; length: 16; size: -; V: TRBV7-2; J: TRBJ1-3; CDR3: CASSPNGGISGNTIYF; DNA: TGTGCCAGCAGCCCGAACGGCGGTATCTCTGGAAACACCATATATTTT
D: TRBD1; length: 15; size: -; V: TRBV19; J: TRBJ2-1; CDR3: CASSLGQAIYNEQFF; DNA: TGTGCCAGTAGTCTTGGACAGGCGATCTACAATGAGCAGTTCTTC
D: -; length: 17; size: -; V: TRBV11-2; J: TRBJ1-6; CDR3: CASSFPSGGVSNSPLHF; DNA: TGTGCCAGCAGCTTTCCGTCGGGGGGCGTCTCGAATTCACCCCTCCACTTT
D: TRBD1; length: 17; size: -; V: TRBV7-8; J: TRBJ1-2; CDR3: CASSSGGQGASNYGYTF; DNA: TGTGCCAGCAGCTCAGGAGGACAGGGGGCCTCTAACTATGGCTACACCTTC
D: -; length: 17; size: -; V: TRBV29-1; J: TRBJ1-1; CDR3: CSVVLGERAIAIGEAFF; DNA: TGCAGCGTTGTTCTCGGGGAGAGAGCTATCGCGATTGGTGAAGCTTTCTTT
D: -; length: 14; size: -; V: TRBV5-1; J: TRBJ1-6; CDR3: CASSLAGERSPLHF; DNA: TGCGCCAGCAGCTTGGCAGGGGAAAGGTCACCCCTCCACTTT
D: TRBD2; length: 16; size: -; V: TRBV9; J: TRBJ2-3; CDR3: CASSVVPAGPTDTQYF; DNA: TGTGCCAGCAGCGTAGTTCCAGCGGGGCCCACAGATACGCAGTATTTT
D: -; length: 14; size: -; V: TRBV28; J: TRBJ2-5; CDR3: CASSLSERGETQYF; DNA: TGTGCCAGCAGTTTATCGGAACGGGGAGAGACCCAGTACTTC
D: -; length: 14; size: -; V: TRBV7-2; J: TRBJ2-7; CDR3: CASSLAGSSYEQYF; DNA: TGTGCCAGCAGCTTAGCGGGCAGCTCCTACGAGCAGTACTTC
D: -; length: 15; size: once; V: TRBV5-1; J: TRBJ1-1; CDR3: CASRSAGARNTEAFF; DNA: TGCGCCAGCCGGTCTGCGGGGGCTCGGAACACTGAAGCTTTCTTT
D: TRBD1; length: 14; size: -; V: TRBV11-2; J: TRBJ2-1; CDR3: CASSLEGQYNEQFF; DNA: TGTGCCAGCAGCTTAGAGGGACAGTACAATGAGCAGTTCTTC
D: TRBD1; length: 16; size: -; V: TRBV4-3; J: TRBJ2-7; CDR3: CASSQDGNLGGGEQYF; DNA: TGCGCCAGCAGCCAAGATGGAAACTTAGGGGGCGGCGAGCAGTACTTC
D: TRBD1; length: 15; size: -; V: TRBV4-1; J: TRBJ2-5; CDR3: CASSPRQGAGETQYF; DNA: TGCGCCAGCAGCCCCCGACAGGGGGCGGGGGAGACCCAGTACTTC
D: TRBD2; length: 16; size: -; V: TRBV27; J: TRBJ2-1; CDR3: CASSPSGLAGYNEQFF; DNA: TGTGCCAGCAGTCCTTCGGGACTAGCGGGTTACAATGAGCAGTTCTTC
D: -; length: 11; size: -; V: TRBV30; J: TRBJ2-3; CDR3: CAWRRTVSNLF; DNA: TGTGCCTGGAGGAGGACTGTTTCTAATCTCTTT
D: TRBD1; length: 16; size: -; V: TRBV14; J: TRBJ2-5; CDR3: CASSRNPGQGKETQYF; DNA: TGTGCCAGCAGCCGGAACCCGGGACAGGGAAAAGAGACCCAGTACTTC
D: -; length: 13; size: -; V: TRBV27; J: TRBJ1-2; CDR3: CASSLRARAGYTF; DNA: TGTGCCAGCAGTTTAAGGGCGAGGGCTGGCTACACCTTC
D: TRBD1; length: 15; size: -; V: TRBV5-6; J: TRBJ1-2; CDR3: CASRIGQGGGYGYTF; DNA: TGTGCCAGCCGCATCGGACAGGGCGGAGGCTATGGCTACACCTTC
D: -; length: 13; size: -; V: TRBV10-3; J: TRBJ2-5; CDR3: CAIRGGLQETQYF; DNA: TGTGCCATCAGGGGGGGACTGCAAGAGACCCAGTACTTC
D: -; length: 13; size: -; V: TRBV10-3; J: TRBJ2-2; CDR3: CAISESGTGELFF; DNA: TGTGCCATCAGTGAATCAGGTACCGGGGAGCTGTTTTTT
D: TRBD1; length: 15; size: -; V: TRBV6-5; J: TRBJ1-2; CDR3: CASSSELTGTDGYTF; DNA: TGTGCCAGCAGTTCCGAACTGACAGGGACGGATGGCTACACCTTC
D: -; length: 15; size: -; V: TRBV6-2/TRBV6-3; J: TRBJ2-1; CDR3: CASSYGVLGYDEQFF; DNA: TGTGCCAGCAGTTACGGTGTCCTGGGCTACGATGAGCAGTTCTTC
D: -; length: 15; size: -; V: TRBV9; J: TRBJ2-1; CDR3: CASSVEAGFYNEQFF; DNA: TGTGCCAGCAGCGTAGAGGCGGGGTTCTACAATGAGCAGTTCTTC
D: -; length: 15; size: -; V: TRBV4-3; J: TRBJ1-6; CDR3: CASSQDNREGSPLHF; DNA: TGCGCCAGCAGCCAAGATAACAGGGAAGGTTCACCCCTCCACTTT
D: TRBD1; length: 14; size: -; V: TRBV29-1; J: TRBJ2-5; CDR3: CSVGLTGGQETQYF; DNA: TGCAGCGTTGGTTTGACAGGGGGGCAAGAGACCCAGTACTTC
D: -; length: 14; size: -; V: TRBV5-1; J: TRBJ1-1; CDR3: CASSPGAGDTEAFF; DNA: TGCGCCAGCAGCCCCGGGGCAGGGGACACTGAAGCTTTCTTT
D: -; length: 9; size: -; V: TRBV29-1; J: TRBJ1-2; CDR3: CSVSDGYTF; DNA: TGCAGCGTGTCAGATGGCTACACCTTC
D: TRBD2; length: 15; size: -; V: TRBV10-1; J: TRBJ2-1; CDR3: CASSGLAGVYNEQFF; DNA: TGCGCCAGCAGTGGCCTGGCGGGGGTGTACAATGAGCAGTTCTTC